This passage covers 23 T cell receptor beta chains from one sample sequenced in a study of T-cell memory formation after mild COVID-19. MiXCR was run by TCRdb on the 5' RACE reads, yielding one entry per CDR3 protein. Of around 390,000 distinct CDR3 sequences in the sample, about 15% were seen once. Sequencing was performed on PBMCs or a T cell subset sorted from them (not recorded which). The receptors come from a man in his late teens or twenties who had mild COVID-19 (a few samples of this study predate the infection). Cell type and time point are not known.

This clonotype showed up just a few times. The rearrangement joins TRBV16 to TRBJ1-5; D gene uncertain. Germline CDR1 KGHSY, CDR2 FQNENV. This CDR3 is 16 amino acids long. V gave up 2 bases and J gave up 2 bases, with 13 bases separating them. The CDR3 is CASSQVIRRGNQPQHF. The CDR3 DNA reads TGTGCCAGCAGCCAAGTAATCCGCCGCGGCAATCAGCCCCAGCATTTT.

The CDR3 region is CASSTRGGAMQETQYF. The DNA of the CDR3 is TGCGCCAGCAGCACCCGGGGCGGGGCCATGCAAGAGACCCAGTACTTC. The V call is TRBV5-1, the J call TRBJ2-5, with D tentatively TRBD2 (6 bases). Germline CDR1 and CDR2: SGHRS and YFSETQ. Deletions cut 4 bases from V and 2 bases from J, with 18 bases between. CDR3 size: 16 residues.

Only a few counts were recorded for this clonotype. V is TRBV6-2 or TRBV6-3 and J is TRBJ2-3; D is unresolved. This CDR3 is built from 12 residues. V lost 7 bases, J lost 6 bases, and 11 bases lay in between. Germline V CDR1 and CDR2: MNHEY, SVGEGT. As DNA, the CDR3 is TGTGCCAGCACCCAAGCCCGGGATACGCAGTATTTT. Amino acids: CASTQARDTQYF.

Only a few counts were recorded for this clonotype. V is TRBV5-1 and J is TRBJ2-1; D remains unclear. Germline CDR1 reads SGHRS; CDR2 reads YFSETQ. This CDR3 contains 16 residues. Trimming took off 4 bases at V and 0 bases at J, with 14 bases between the two ends. DNA of the CDR3: TGCGCCAGCAGCGACTCGACGGATAGCTCCTACAATGAGCAGTTCTTC. Amino acids: CASSDSTDSSYNEQFF.

This clonotype was observed a few times. This chain connects TRBV5-6 to TRBJ2-5, with a weak D call TRBD1 (5 bases). Germline V gene data show CDR1 as SGHDT and CDR2 as YYEEEE. The ends were cut back, 7 bases at V and 2 bases at J, with 12 bases in the middle. The CDR3 consists of 13 residues. Here the CDR3 DNA reads TGTGCCAGCTCAGGGCCCAGACAAGAGACCCAGTACTTC. It translates to CASSGPRQETQYF.

This clonotype was detected only a few times. V and J are TRBV6-8 and TRBJ2-7; D may be TRBD2 (5 bases). Germline CDR1 is MNHGY and CDR2 is SAAAGT. V shed 5 bases and J shed 1 base, with 12 bases lying between them. The CDR3 runs 14 residues. CDR3 sequence reads: CASSRPRGSYEQYF. DNA for the CDR3: TGTGCCAGCAGTCGCCCTCGAGGGTCCTACGAGCAGTACTTC.

A few counts support this clonotype. The CDR3 DNA follows: TGTGCCAGCAGTTTCTTCAACTATGGCTACACCTTC. Its translation: CASSFFNYGYTF. This rearrangement joins TRBV28 to TRBJ1-2; D gene uncertain. Trimming took off 3 bases at V and 2 bases at J, with 4 bases between the two ends. Germline V lookup: CDR1 MDHEN, CDR2 SYDVKM. The CDR3 has 12 amino acids.

This sequence joins TRBV25-1 and TRBJ1-2; 8 bases align to TRBD1. There are 17 residues in the CDR3. The trim removed 2 bases at V and 8 bases at J, leaving 16 bases unmatched. Germline V lookup: CDR1 MGHDK, CDR2 SYGVNS. In DNA, the CDR3 is TGTGCCAGCAGTGAAGGATTCGGGACAGGCCTCTTGTGGGGCTACACCTTC. This translates into CASSEGFGTGLLWGYTF.

The chain recombines TRBV7-9 with TRBJ2-1; D is perhaps TRBD1 (6 bases). V was shortened by 10 bases and J by 6 bases, with 13 bases between the two germline ends. Germline CDR1 SEHNR, CDR2 FQNEAQ (reference sequence). This CDR3 comprises 12 residues. DNA for the CDR3: TGTGCCACCCCAGGGGCCGCCAATGAGCAGTTCTTC. Protein product: CATPGAANEQFF.

The V call is TRBV24-1, the J call TRBJ2-3, with a possible D match to TRBD2 (5 bases). V dropped 1 base and J dropped 1 base, with 11 bases sitting between them. The CDR3 sequence is 16 residues long. Germline loops: CDR1 KGHDR, CDR2 SFDVKD. In nucleotides, the CDR3 is TGTGCCACCAGTGATTTCAGGACTTTCCGCACAGATACGCAGTATTTT. Encoded protein: CATSDFRTFRTDTQYF.

Notes on this clonotype: Mismatch with germline at one junction end may stem from a read error. The J gene is TRBJ2-5, the V gene TRBV7-7, with TRBD1 identical over 7 bases. Germline V gives CDR1 SSHAT, CDR2 FNYEAQ (reference sequence). The length of the CDR3 is 15 residues. The CDR3 nucleotides are TGTGCTAGCAGCCGGACAGGATCTTACCAAGAGACCCAGTACTTC. This sequence encodes CASSRTGSYQETQYF.

The chain recombines TRBV6-1 with TRBJ1-5, with unresolved D. The CDR3 loop spans 15 amino acids. Looked up from germline, CDR1 is MNHNS and CDR2 is SASEGT. V was pared by 6 bases and J by 0 bases, with 12 bases between. The CDR3 spells CASRSRFDSNQPQHF. The CDR3, as DNA: TGTGCCAGCAGGTCCAGGTTCGATAGCAATCAGCCCCAGCATTTT.

The chain links TRBV7-2 to TRBJ2-5, with TRBD2 matching 8 bases. J was trimmed by 5 bases and V by 1 base; bases with no gene match: 12. This CDR3 is 17 amino acids long. Germline CDR1 is SGHTA and CDR2 is FQGNSA. The CDR3 bases are TGTGCCAGCAGCTTAGTAGGGGGACTAGGAGGGGTGGAGACCCAGTACTTC. Its protein product is CASSLVGGLGGVETQYF.

This clonotype has only a few counts. V gene TRBV9 combines with J gene TRBJ2-5; D is undetermined. Germline CDR1 is SGDLS and CDR2 is YYNGEE. V dropped 0 bases and J dropped 5 bases, with 8 bases sitting between them. The CDR3 runs to 13 residues. CDR3 loop: CASSVASGETQYF. The DNA of the CDR3 is TGTGCCAGCAGCGTAGCCAGTGGGGAGACCCAGTACTTC. Full variable domain (remainder filled in from reference TRBV9 and TRBJ2-5): DSGVTQTPKHLITATGQRVTLRCSPRSGDLSVYWYQQSLDQGLQFLIQYYNGEERAKGNILERFSAQQFPDLHSELNLSSLELGDSALYFCASSVASGETQYFGPGTRLLVL.

The table lists this clonotype with a few counts. The V and J genes are TRBV4-3 and TRBJ1-1, with a weak D call TRBD1 (5 bases). CDR3 length: 17 amino acids. Germline loops: CDR1 LGHNA, CDR2 YSLEER. Trimming pared 0 bases from V and 0 bases from J, leaving 14 bases between. The CDR3 reads CASSQDNGGGLNTEAFF. As DNA, the CDR3 is TGCGCCAGCAGCCAAGATAATGGGGGAGGCTTGAACACTGAAGCTTTCTTT.

The rearrangement uses TRBV5-4 and TRBJ2-7; 9 bases align to TRBD1. Germline V gives CDR1 SGHNT, CDR2 YYREEE (reference sequence). The CDR3 length is 15 residues. J was trimmed by 5 bases and V by 2 bases; bases with no gene match: 8. CDR3: CASSFGTGTLDEQYV. The CDR3 DNA is TGTGCCAGCAGCTTCGGGACAGGGACGTTGGACGAGCAGTACGTC.

This sequence joins TRBV10-3 and TRBJ2-7; D is unresolved. CDR1 ENHRY and CDR2 SYGVKD come from the germline V gene. CDR3 length: 13 residues. V shed 6 bases and J shed 6 bases, with 15 bases lying between them. CDR3 residues: CAIREQLPSEQYF. The CDR3, as DNA: TGTGCCATCAGAGAACAGCTCCCCTCCGAGCAGTACTTC.

The gene calls are TRBV7-6 and TRBJ2-3; TRBD2 matches 14 bases. Germline CDR1 reads SGHVS; CDR2 reads FNYEAQ. The CDR3 contains 18 residues. The V and J ends lost 6 bases and 2 bases, in that order; junction bases with no gene match: 10. As DNA, the CDR3 is TGTGCCAGCAGTCCCGTGGGACTAGCGGGGGCCCTCACAGATACGCAGTATTTT. Translating gives CASSPVGLAGALTDTQYF.

The table lists this clonotype with a few counts. The V and J genes are TRBV14 and TRBJ2-3, with D tentatively TRBD2 (7 bases). Trimming cost V 0 bases and J 7 bases, with 20 bases left between them. This CDR3 has 17 residues. The germline gives CDR1 SGHDN, CDR2 FVKESK. CDR3 sequence (DNA): TGTGCCAGCAGCCAAGATCTAGGGGGGGGCGTCCACCATACGCAGTATTTT. This encodes CASSQDLGGGVHHTQYF.

The rearrangement links TRBV18 to TRBJ1-6, with TRBD1 matching over 8 bases. This CDR3 spans 15 amino acids. The J segment lost 4 bases and the V segment lost 5 bases, leaving 4 bases of the junction unmatched. Germline CDR1 and CDR2: KGHSH and LQKENI. The CDR3 coding sequence is TGTGCCAGCTCATTCAGACAGGGGTATAATTCACCCCTCCACTTT. Encoded protein: CASSFRQGYNSPLHF.

This clonotype was seen a few times. The chain uses TRBV4-2 and TRBJ2-2; D call uncertain. The CDR3 extends over 12 amino acids. Trimming stripped 1 base from V and 9 bases from J, with 6 bases between. The germline V gene has CDR1 LGHNA and CDR2 YNFKEQ. For the CDR3, the DNA is TGTGCCAGCAGCCAAGGGCGGCGGGAGCTGTTTTTT. It encodes CASSQGRRELFF.

This rearrangement joins TRBV2 to TRBJ2-3; D remains ambiguous. The length of the CDR3 is 14 residues. The germline V gene has CDR1 SNHLY and CDR2 FYNNEI. The V end lost 8 bases, the J end lost 9 bases, and 21 bases lay between the germline ends. The CDR3 DNA reads as TGTGCCAGCGCCTTTTGGGGATCTCTCTCCACGCAGTATTTT. This translates into CASAFWGSLSTQYF.

This clonotype was counted at least ten times. The rearrangement links TRBV5-1 to TRBJ2-1, with a possible D match to TRBD1 (6 bases). CDR3 length: 15 residues. Between the trimmed V and J ends, which lost 0 bases and 6 bases, there was a span of 13 bases. The V gene's germline CDR1 is SGHRS and CDR2 YFSETQ. The CDR3 nucleotides read TGCGCCAGCAGCTTGGCCGGGACACTGTTCAATGAGCAGTTCTTC. Its protein is CASSLAGTLFNEQFF.